These 2 T cell receptor beta chains share one sample of origin, sequenced in a study of siplizumab effects on memory and regulatory T cells. Produced via immunoSEQ multiplex PCR; TCRdb's table is partial and in-frame only. The table includes 57,000 or so clones, more than 80% detected once. Sequenced input: CD8+ T cells sorted from blood. All receptors come from a human donor in good health.

The CDR3 is CASSTGPSAYEQYF. CDR3 nucleotide sequence: TGTGCCAGCAGCACGGGCCCGTCTGCCTACGAGCAGTACTTC. V gene TRBV7-8 combines with J gene TRBJ2-7; unclear D gene. Per germline, CDR1 SGHVS and CDR2 FQNEAQ. The V gene lost 5 bases and the J gene lost 2 bases, with 13 bases spanning the gap. CDR3 length equals 14 residues.

As to this clone: Other DNA sequences from this sample encode an identical CDR3 as well. V gene TRBV9 combines with J gene TRBJ1-2; no firm D call. This CDR3 contains 11 residues. Germline V gives CDR1 SGDLS, CDR2 YYNGEE. V lost 3 bases and J lost 6, with 6 bases in between. The CDR3 spells CASSAPDGYTF. The CDR3 nucleotides are TGTGCCAGCAGCGCACCGGATGGCTACACCTTC. Filled out from reference TRBV9 and TRBJ1-2, the complete variable domain reads DSGVTQTPKHLITATGQRVTLRCSPRSGDLSVYWYQQSLDQGLQFLIQYYNGEERAKGNILERFSAQQFPDLHSELNLSSLELGDSALYFCASSAPDGYTFGSGTRLTVV.